These 31 T cell receptor beta chains were all obtained from the same sample, sequenced in a study of T cells after yellow fever vaccination. From the 5' RACE reads, TCRdb called clonotypes with MiXCR, one entry per CDR3 protein. Among 150,000 or so distinct CDR3 sequences listed, roughly 8.8% were seen once. Sequenced material: CD8+ T cells sorted from PBMCs, taken 45 days after the yellow fever booster vaccination. All receptors derive from a man aged 18 to 29 who received the YFV17D yellow fever vaccine.

This clonotype appeared a few times. J is TRBJ2-7 and V is TRBV5-5; no clear D gene. The CDR3 length is 12 residues. V lost 0 bases to trimming and J lost 7 bases, with 8 bases between them. The V gene's germline CDR1 is SGHKS and CDR2 YYEKEE (reference sequence). The CDR3 DNA reads as TGTGCCAGCAGCTTGGTCCTCAAGGAGCAGTACTTC. It codes for CASSLVLKEQYF.

V is TRBV10-3 and J is TRBJ2-3, with 11 positions matching TRBD2. The CDR3 covers 14 residues. Looked up from germline, CDR1 is ENHRY and CDR2 is SYGVKD. Unmatched junction bases numbered 7, after V lost 10 bases and J lost 4 bases. CDR3 coding DNA: TGTGCCACCACTAGCGGGGGACCTTCAGATACGCAGTATTTT. It encodes CATTSGGPSDTQYF.

A few counts support this clonotype. The chain links TRBV29-1 to TRBJ2-5, with TRBD2 identical over 11 bases. This CDR3 has 15 amino acids. Germline V gene lookup returns CDR1 SQVTM and CDR2 ANQGSEA. Trimming cost V 6 bases and J 5 bases; bases outside gene matches: 11. In nucleotides, the CDR3 is TGCAGCGTCGATCTGACTAGCGGGGCCTGGGAGACCCAGTACTTC. Amino acid sequence: CSVDLTSGAWETQYF.

This clonotype was counted many times. V is TRBV27 and J is TRBJ2-5; maybe TRBD1 (6 bases). The CDR3 consists of 15 residues. Trimming took off 4 bases at V and 5 bases at J, with 17 bases between the two ends. Germline V gene data show CDR1 as MNHEY and CDR2 as SMNVEV (reference sequence). The CDR3, as DNA: TGTGCCAGCAGTTCATCGCCTGGGGGCGGGGAGACCCAGTACTTC. Translating it yields CASSSSPGGGETQYF.

The rearrangement uses TRBV3-2 and TRBJ2-7. TRBV3-2 is assigned pseudogene status. The CDR3 has 17 amino acids. CDR3 DNA: TGTGCCAGCAGCCAAGATCTAGGGGCCAGTACCCCCTACGAGCAGTACGTC. Protein product: CASSQDLGASTPYEQYV.

The CDR3: CASRHGTVGEKLFF. In DNA form, the CDR3 reads TGTGCCAGCAGACACGGGACAGTAGGGGAAAAACTGTTTTTT. The chain uses TRBV6-2 or TRBV6-3 and TRBJ1-4; TRBD1 matches 7 bases. This CDR3 contains 14 residues. Germline trimming cut 6 bases from V and 8 bases from J; bases unmatched to any gene: 9. From germline, CDR1 is MNHEY and CDR2 SVGEGT.

The chain is built from TRBV9 and TRBJ2-1, with 7 nucleotides matching TRBD2. The germline V gene has CDR1 SGDLS and CDR2 YYNGEE. V was pared by 0 bases and J by 4 bases, with 13 bases of the junction left unmatched. The CDR3 spans 18 residues. The CDR3 bases are TGTGCCAGCAGCGTAGCTGGGGGGGGGACCCCCTCGTACAATGAGCAGTTCTTC. This sequence encodes CASSVAGGGTPSYNEQFF.

This clonotype was seen a handful of times. The chain recombines TRBV15 with TRBJ1-5, with D perhaps TRBD1 (5 bases). Germline CDR1 and CDR2: LNHNV and YYDKDF (reference sequence). Between the trimmed V and J ends, which lost 4 bases and 5 bases, there was a span of 9 bases. This CDR3 has 13 residues. The CDR3 region is CATSTRVDQPQHF. The CDR3 DNA is TGTGCCACCAGCACCAGGGTCGATCAGCCCCAGCATTTT.

The chain couples TRBV6-5 to TRBJ2-5, with D uncertain. CDR3 length: 15 amino acids. Germline V gives CDR1 MNHEY, CDR2 SVGAGI. V was trimmed by 0 bases and J by 3 bases, leaving 11 bases between them. CDR3 in amino acids: CASSYSGRAKETQYF. For the CDR3, the DNA is TGTGCCAGCAGTTACTCGGGTAGGGCGAAAGAGACCCAGTACTTC.

Only a few counts were recorded for this clonotype. J is TRBJ2-2 and V is TRBV7-9; a weak D match, TRBD2 (6 bases). Germline lookup yields CDR1 SEHNR and CDR2 FQNEAQ (reference sequence). The CDR3 is made up of 14 amino acids. V lost 10 bases and J 5 bases, leaving 17 bases between the germline ends. The CDR3 loop is CATVTRGSTGELFF. The CDR3 DNA is TGTGCCACCGTTACACGGGGGTCGACCGGGGAGCTGTTTTTT.

This clonotype was found a few times. The chain carries TRBV4-1 and TRBJ1-1; TRBD1 is a possible D gene (5 bases). The V gene lost 2 bases and the J gene lost 1 base, with 8 bases spanning the gap. The V gene's germline CDR1 is MGHRA and CDR2 YSYEKL. CDR3 length equals 14 residues. As DNA, the CDR3 is TGCGCCAGCAGCCAATTTGGGGGGAACACTGAAGCTTTCTTT. Translated: CASSQFGGNTEAFF.

This clonotype occurred a few times. The rearrangement links TRBV19 to TRBJ1-1, with D tentatively TRBD1 (5 bases). Germline V lookup: CDR1 LNHDA, CDR2 SQIVND (reference sequence). V lost 6 bases, J lost 5 bases, and 10 bases lay in between. The CDR3 is made up of 12 amino acids. The CDR3 is CASRDPGTEAFF. CDR3 sequence (DNA): TGTGCCAGTAGGGACCCAGGGACTGAAGCTTTCTTT. Looking up the rest from reference TRBV19 and TRBJ1-1 gives the full variable domain: DGGITQSPKYLFRKEGQNVTLSCEQNLNHDAMYWYRQDPGQGLRLIYYSQIVNDFQKGDIAEGYSVSREKKESFPLTVTSAQKNPTAFYLCASRDPGTEAFFGQGTRLTVV.

A few counts support this clonotype. The chain couples TRBV24-1 to TRBJ2-2; D remains unclear. CDR3 length: 12 residues. Looked up from germline, CDR1 is KGHDR and CDR2 is SFDVKD. Trimming removed 1 base from V and 5 bases from J, with 1 base in between. CDR3 region: CATSDFTGELFF. DNA of the CDR3: TGTGCCACCAGTGATTTTACCGGGGAGCTGTTTTTT.

This clonotype has just a few counts. V usage is TRBV27 and J usage is TRBJ2-1, with 8 bases fitting TRBD2. V shed 8 bases and J 0 bases; nucleotides not matched to a gene: 6. The germline gives CDR1 MNHEY, CDR2 SMNVEV (reference sequence). This CDR3 region has 15 residues. CDR3 in amino acids: CASSTGGSSYNEQFF. CDR3 nucleotide sequence: TGTGCCAGCTCCACGGGGGGGTCCTCCTACAATGAGCAGTTCTTC.

This clonotype was detected only a few times. The chain links TRBV27 to TRBJ1-2, with 11 bases aligning to TRBD1. The CDR3 length is 16 residues. J was trimmed by 8 bases and V by 3 bases; bases with no gene match: 11. In germline, CDR1 is MNHEY, CDR2 SMNVEV (reference sequence). Here the CDR3 DNA reads TGTGCCAGCAGTTTGGGACAGGGGGGCCTATTTTTGGGCTACACCTTC. Protein sequence: CASSLGQGGLFLGYTF.

This rearrangement joins TRBV7-9 to TRBJ1-2; tentatively, D is TRBD1 (6 bases). CDR1 and CDR2 (germline): SEHNR, FQNEAQ (reference sequence). V shed 0 bases and J shed 6 bases, with 8 bases lying between them. The CDR3 is 13 residues long. The CDR3 DNA sequence: TGTGCCAGCAGCTTAGCGGGGGGCCATGGCTACACCTTC. As protein: CASSLAGGHGYTF.

V gene TRBV7-9 combines with J gene TRBJ2-6; D is unresolved. V was pared by 4 bases and J by 4 bases, with 5 bases between. The CDR3 consists of 13 residues. Germline V gene lookup returns CDR1 SEHNR and CDR2 FQNEAQ (reference sequence). The CDR3 protein is CASSSPGANVLTF. For the CDR3, the DNA is TGTGCCAGCAGCTCCCCGGGGGCCAACGTCCTGACTTTC.

The chain carries TRBV20-1 and TRBJ2-3; 8 bases agree with TRBD2. The J segment lost 5 bases and the V segment lost 3 bases, leaving 10 bases of the junction unmatched. This CDR3 is built from 15 residues. Germline values: CDR1 DFQATT, CDR2 SNEGSKA (reference sequence). CDR3 loop: CSASSGAGVIDTQYF. The CDR3 region has the DNA TGCAGTGCTAGTTCAGGAGCGGGGGTTATAGATACGCAGTATTTT.

This clonotype was seen more than once but under ten times. The chain couples TRBV12-3 or TRBV12-4 to TRBJ1-1; D is undetermined. The CDR3 totals 13 residues. V lost 6 bases and J lost 4, with 12 bases in between. DNA of the CDR3: TGTGCCAGCAGACTTTTTAGTGGCACTGAAGCTTTCTTT. This sequence encodes CASRLFSGTEAFF.

This clonotype was observed many times. V gene TRBV12-3 or TRBV12-4 combines with J gene TRBJ2-2, with no clear D. V was pared by 0 bases and J by 4 bases, with 0 bases between. CDR3 size: 12 residues. The CDR3 here is CASSLATGELFF. CDR3 in DNA: TGTGCCAGCAGTTTAGCCACCGGGGAGCTGTTTTTT.

The chain has TRBV7-9 and TRBJ2-6; TRBD1 might be the D (6 bases). The V gene lost 0 bases and the J gene lost 0 bases, with 9 bases spanning the gap. Germline loops: CDR1 SEHNR, CDR2 FQNEAQ (reference sequence). This CDR3 is built from 17 residues. The CDR3 bases are TGTGCCAGCAGCTTAGCGGACAGAAGCTCTGGGGCCAACGTCCTGACTTTC. Translating gives CASSLADRSSGANVLTF.

In this sample, this clonotype turned up a few times. This chain links TRBV6-2 or TRBV6-3 with TRBJ2-2; 14 nucleotides agree with TRBD2. V shed 6 bases and J 4 bases; nucleotides not matched to a gene: 1. Per germline, CDR1 MNHEY and CDR2 SVGEGT. The CDR3 is made up of 15 amino acids. Here the CDR3 reads CASRGTSGGTGELFF. CDR3 DNA sequence: TGTGCCAGCAGGGGGACTAGCGGGGGCACCGGGGAGCTGTTTTTT.

This clonotype was found a few times. The chain carries TRBV7-3 and TRBJ2-3; D is ambiguous. Germline CDR1 is SGHTA and CDR2 is FQGTGA. The length of the CDR3 is 12 residues. V was clipped by 5 bases and J by 2 bases, with 5 bases between them. CDR3: CASSKTTDTQYF. As DNA, the CDR3 is TGTGCCAGCAGCAAAACCACAGATACGCAGTATTTT.

This clonotype was picked up a small number of times. The V and J genes are TRBV4-1 and TRBJ2-7, with a tentative D call TRBD2 (6 bases). The CDR3 loop spans 13 amino acids. The germline V and J ends were trimmed by 1 base and 6 bases, with 10 bases remaining between them. Germline CDR1 MGHRA, CDR2 YSYEKL. CDR3 sequence reads: CASSQVGSGEQYF. CDR3 in DNA: TGCGCCAGCAGCCAAGTGGGTAGCGGCGAGCAGTACTTC.

This clonotype was picked up many times. J is TRBJ2-5 and V is TRBV11-2; the match to TRBD1 covers 8 bases. This CDR3 is 18 amino acids long. Germline trimming cut 5 bases from V and 0 bases from J; bases unmatched to any gene: 14. CDR1 is SGHAT and CDR2 is FQNNGV in the germline V gene. The CDR3 protein is CASSTEGGTGPYQETQYF. CDR3 nucleotide sequence: TGTGCCAGCAGCACCGAAGGGGGGACAGGCCCTTACCAAGAGACCCAGTACTTC.

The chain is built from TRBV4-3 and TRBJ1-5, with D tentatively TRBD1 (6 bases). Per germline, CDR1 LGHNA and CDR2 YSLEER. V lost 0 bases and J lost 6, with 6 bases in between. The CDR3 is 13 residues long. DNA of the CDR3: TGCGCCAGCAGCCAAGAACAGGGTCAGCCCCAGCATTTT. This codes for CASSQEQGQPQHF.

The chain carries TRBV6-2 or TRBV6-3 and TRBJ2-2, with D unclear. The CDR3 sequence is 11 residues long. V was pared by 10 bases and J by 6 bases, with 9 bases between. Germline V lookup: CDR1 MNHEY, CDR2 SVGEGT. The CDR3 nucleotides are TGTGCCACCTCTCTGTCCGGGGAGCTGTTTTTT. It codes for CATSLSGELFF.

The rearrangement joins TRBV10-3 to TRBJ2-3; 14 bases line up with TRBD2. CDR1 and CDR2 from the germline V gene are ENHRY and SYGVKD. The CDR3 is 16 residues long. V shed 11 bases and J 3 bases; nucleotides not matched to a gene: 10. CDR3 protein: CASFPTSGGATDTQYF. For the CDR3, the DNA is TGTGCCTCCTTTCCGACTAGCGGGGGGGCAACAGATACGCAGTATTTT.

The chain has TRBV29-1 and TRBJ2-5, with 12 bases fitting TRBD2. CDR3 size: 15 residues. V gave up 5 bases and J gave up 3 bases; unmatched junction bases: 7. Germline values: CDR1 SQVTM, CDR2 ANQGSEA. The CDR3 reads CSVTRTSGEKETQYF. Written as DNA, the CDR3 is TGCAGCGTTACAAGGACTAGCGGGGAAAAAGAGACCCAGTACTTC.

In DNA form, the CDR3 reads TGTGCCAGCACCGCCCCTTACTCTAACTATGGCTACACCTTC. Translated: CASTAPYSNYGYTF. This chain links TRBV5-4 with TRBJ1-2; D unclear. This CDR3 contains 14 residues. CDR1 SGHNT and CDR2 YYREEE come from the germline V gene (reference sequence). Trimming cost V 6 bases and J 0 bases, with 12 bases left between them.

This clonotype occurred many times. This chain uses TRBV5-1 with TRBJ2-1; no definite D call. The CDR3 covers 12 residues. Germline V lookup: CDR1 SGHRS, CDR2 YFSETQ. V was cut by 4 bases and J by 8 bases, with 10 bases left in between. CDR3 bases: TGCGCCAGCAGCCTCACGCCCCATGAGCAGTTCTTC. Its protein is CASSLTPHEQFF.